This is a list of T cell receptor beta chains from one sample in a study of shared clonotypes between healthy human individuals. Only in-frame clones appear in the TCRdb table, and some are missing; sequencing was by immunoSEQ multiplex PCR. The data hold 950,000 to 1,100,000 clones, with about 75% observed a single time. The specimen was memory CD4+ T cells sorted from blood. Receptors were obtained from a man between 18 and 35 years old in good health. CDR3s include the opening cysteine and the closing phenylalanine or tryptophan. A D gene is named only where the DNA matches it firmly. The size field is filled for only some rows; it gives once, few, many or a size class.

TRBV18	-	-	TRBJ1-1	CASSEGGWTEAFF	TGTGCCAGCTCAGAGGGCGGATGGACTGAAGCTTTCTTT
TRBV9	-	TRBD1	TRBJ2-7	CASSPKTGTGGAYEQYF	TGTGCCAGCAGTCCTAAAACCGGGACAGGGGGCGCCTACGAGCAGTACTTC
TRBV4-1	-	-	TRBJ1-3	CASSQDPALSGNTIYF	TGCGCCAGCAGCCAAGACCCCGCGTTATCTGGAAACACCATATATTTT
TRBV6-1	-	TRBD1	TRBJ1-1	CASSGKTGPAFAFF	TGTGCCAGCAGTGGAAAGACAGGGCCTGCGTTTGCTTTCTTT
TRBV29-1	-	TRBD1	TRBJ2-7	CSVEYSGWGQGSHEQYF	TGCAGCGTTGAATATAGTGGTTGGGGACAGGGGTCCCACGAGCAGTACTTC
TRBV6-1	-	-	TRBJ2-2	CASGQNTGELFF	TGTGCCAGCGGTCAGAACACCGGGGAGCTGTTTTTT
TRBV7-9	once	-	TRBJ2-2	CASSTDSDTGELFF	TGTGCCAGCAGCACCGACAGCGACACCGGGGAGCTGTTTTTT
TRBV7-9	-	-	TRBJ2-7	CASSSQGGGPYEQYF	TGTGCCAGCAGCTCTCAGGGTGGGGGACCCTACGAGCAGTACTTC
TRBV7-9	-	TRBD1	TRBJ2-6	CASSKTGAGANVLTF	TGTGCCAGCAGCAAGACAGGGGCCGGGGCCAACGTCCTGACTTTC
TRBV6-4	-	TRBD1	TRBJ2-3	CASSGRDRGAPSTDTQYF	TGTGCCAGCAGTGGCCGGGACAGGGGCGCTCCTAGCACAGATACGCAGTATTTT
TRBV11-2	-	TRBD1	TRBJ2-7	CASREQGSSYEQYF	TGTGCCAGCAGAGAACAGGGGTCTAGCTACGAGCAGTACTTC
TRBV11-2	-	-	TRBJ1-1	CASILRAGSNTEAFF	TGTGCCAGCATCCTTCGGGCAGGGTCGAACACTGAAGCTTTCTTT
TRBV7-9	-	-	TRBJ2-5	CASSPRGARGETQYF	TGTGCCAGCAGCCCGAGGGGGGCCAGAGGGGAGACCCAGTACTTC
TRBV19	-	-	TRBJ1-1	CASSLSGIRTNTEAFF	TGTGCCAGTAGTCTTTCGGGCATACGGACGAACACTGAAGCTTTCTTT
TRBV18	once	-	TRBJ2-7	CASSPFAGNEQYF	TGTGCCAGCTCACCATTCGCCGGGAACGAGCAGTACTTC
TRBV19	-	-	TRBJ2-1	CASSTQGMTYNEQFF	TGTGCCAGTAGTACCCAGGGGATGACCTACAATGAGCAGTTCTTC
TRBV7-2	-	TRBD1	TRBJ2-2	CASSLWTGAKGGELFF	TGTGCCAGCAGCTTATGGACAGGGGCAAAGGGCGGGGAGCTGTTTTTT
TRBV5-8	few	-	TRBJ1-5	CASSGGSNQPQHF	TGTGCCAGCAGCGGAGGAAGCAATCAGCCCCAGCATTTT